Below are 29 T cell receptor beta chains sequenced from a single sample in a study of read filtering for tumor transcriptome and immune sequencing. The library was built from about 400 ng RNA with molecular barcoded adaptors for alpha/delta and beta/gamma chains. TCRdb reprocessed the reads with MiXCR, giving one entry per CDR3 protein. The profile covers around 140,000 distinct CDR3 sequences, with about 13% appearing a single time and just under 8.5% taken by the ten largest. Input material: a population of CD138-negative cells sorted from bone marrow. Receptors were obtained from a donor aged 40 or over with multiple myeloma.

This clonotype turned up a few times. The V gene is TRBV9, the J gene TRBJ2-3, with 10 bases that match TRBD2. Germline V gene lookup returns CDR1 SGDLS and CDR2 YYNGEE. The CDR3 spans 15 residues. V was clipped by 3 bases and J by 0 bases; unmatched bases: 1. This CDR3 is CASSGSGRSTDTQYF. The CDR3 DNA sequence: TGTGCCAGCAGCGGTAGCGGGAGGAGCACAGATACGCAGTATTTT.

This clonotype has at least ten counts. V gene TRBV20-1 combines with J gene TRBJ2-3; no clear D gene. The germline V gene has CDR1 DFQATT and CDR2 SNEGSKA (reference sequence). This CDR3 region has 10 residues. V lost 6 bases, J lost 2 bases, and 3 bases lay in between. The DNA for the CDR3 is TGCAGTGCCTTCACAGATACGCAGTATTTT. It yields the protein CSAFTDTQYF.

This clonotype came up many times. V and J are TRBV4-3 and TRBJ2-1, with D possibly TRBD2 on 6 matching bases. The CDR3 spans 13 residues. From germline, CDR1 is LGHNA and CDR2 YSLEER. Deletions cut 1 base from V and 9 bases from J, with 10 bases between. In nucleotides, the CDR3 is TGCGCCAGCAGCCAAGGCCGGGACTTTGAGCAGTTCTTC. Protein sequence: CASSQGRDFEQFF.

In its sample, this clonotype was seen many times. The chain recombines TRBV10-1 with TRBJ2-5; weak D call: TRBD2 (6 bases). The CDR3 runs 14 residues. V was pared by 0 bases and J by 5 bases, with 10 bases between. Germline loops: CDR1 WNHNN, CDR2 SYGVQD (reference sequence). The CDR3 region is CASSESGLAETQYF. In DNA, the CDR3 is TGCGCCAGCAGTGAGTCTGGGCTAGCGGAGACCCAGTACTTC.

This clonotype occurred many times. V and J are TRBV7-3 and TRBJ2-2; 10 positions agree with TRBD2. The CDR3 has 16 residues. Germline CDR1 reads SGHTA; CDR2 reads FQGTGA. Germline trimming cut 5 bases from V and 3 bases from J; bases unmatched to any gene: 6. CDR3 protein: CASSTGTSVYTGELFF. The CDR3 coding sequence is TGTGCCAGCAGCACGGGGACTAGCGTATACACCGGGGAGCTGTTTTTT.

J is TRBJ2-1 and V is TRBV20-1; 10 nucleotides align to TRBD2. V lost 3 bases, J lost 5 bases, and 16 bases stayed unmatched. Germline V gene data show CDR1 as DFQATT and CDR2 as SNEGSKA (reference sequence). This CDR3 has 18 amino acids. Here the CDR3 reads CSASPRRLAGVDHNEQFF. The CDR3 bases are TGCAGTGCTAGCCCGAGGAGGCTAGCGGGGGTAGATCACAATGAGCAGTTCTTC.

The rearrangement uses TRBV19 and TRBJ2-2; 11 nucleotides align to TRBD2. The CDR3 is 16 residues long. Germline V gene data show CDR1 as LNHDA and CDR2 as SQIVND (reference sequence). The V and J ends lost 3 bases and 6 bases, in that order; junction bases with no gene match: 6. Here the CDR3 DNA reads TGTGCCAGTAGTATTCCTAGCGGGAGGCAGTCCGGGGAGCTGTTTTTT. Amino acid sequence: CASSIPSGRQSGELFF.

This clonotype was recorded at least ten times. V usage is TRBV9 and J usage is TRBJ2-1; 9 bases match TRBD2. Germline V CDR1 and CDR2: SGDLS, YYNGEE. The CDR3 covers 16 residues. Trimming cost V 4 bases and J 7 bases; bases outside gene matches: 12. The CDR3 DNA reads TGTGCCAGCAGCTTCCCGCTTAGCGGGAGAGGGAATGAGCAGTTCTTC. It specifies CASSFPLSGRGNEQFF.

This clonotype was detected a few times. The chain recombines TRBV10-3 with TRBJ2-5, with D tentatively TRBD1 (6 bases). Between the trimmed V and J ends, which lost 7 bases and 3 bases, there was a span of 12 bases. The germline CDR1 and CDR2 sequences are ENHRY and SYGVKD. CDR3 length: 13 residues. The CDR3 nucleotides read TGTGCCATCAAGGTGGCAGGGGAAGAGACCCAGTACTTC. This encodes CAIKVAGEETQYF.

This clonotype was observed a few times. The chain recombines TRBV29-1 with TRBJ1-3, with a possible D match to TRBD1 (6 bases). The length of the CDR3 is 14 residues. V dropped 5 bases and J dropped 3 bases, with 14 bases sitting between them. The germline gives CDR1 SQVTM, CDR2 ANQGSEA. CDR3 in DNA: TGCAGCGTTACCTTTTCAGGGGTTGGAAACACCATATATTTT. This encodes CSVTFSGVGNTIYF.

This clonotype occurred once. This sequence is one base from a far larger clone and is likely a read error. The conserved final phenylalanine or tryptophan is absent from the CDR3, which likely points to a read error. This rearrangement joins TRBV7-8 to TRBJ2-1; D is ambiguous. The CDR3 spans 14 residues. The V end was cut by 7 bases, the J end by 5 bases, with 15 bases between. The germline V gene has CDR1 SGHVS and CDR2 FQNEAQ. The CDR3 DNA follows: TGTGCCAGCATGCCTGGGCCAACTAACAATGAGCAGTTCCTC. Amino acids: CASMPGPTNNEQFL.

The chain employs TRBV30 and TRBJ2-3, with a tentative D call TRBD2 (6 bases). Trimming stripped 4 bases from V and 7 bases from J, with 21 bases between. Germline V CDR1 and CDR2: GTSNPN, SVGIG (reference sequence). The CDR3 is made up of 15 amino acids. CDR3 in DNA: TGTGCCTGGACTACCCTGGGAGGCCGGGCCAATACGCAGTATTTT. Amino acids: CAWTTLGGRANTQYF.

Remarks on this clonotype: Here the CDR3 omits its conserved ending phenylalanine or tryptophan, so a read error is the likely source. Because the CDR3's place on the DNA is in doubt, the DNA is left out and the CDR3 is given as listed by TCRdb. This chain joins TRBV20-1 and TRBJ2-1. With termini counted, the CDR3 has 13 amino acids. The germline V gene encodes CDR1 DFQATT and CDR2 SNEGSKA (reference sequence). CDR3 residues: CSARDYRTDEQIC.

In this sample, this clonotype turned up many times. The chain has TRBV4-3 and TRBJ2-1; 9 bases agree with TRBD2. The CDR3 sequence is 17 residues long. The V gene end was trimmed by 0 bases and the J gene end by 5 bases; junction bases not matched to a gene: 8. Germline V CDR1 and CDR2: LGHNA, YSLEER. The DNA of the CDR3 is TGCGCCAGCAGCCAAGATGTAGGCGGGAGGGCCAACAATGAGCAGTTCTTC. Protein: CASSQDVGGRANNEQFF.

This clonotype was seen many times. The chain links TRBV20-1 to TRBJ2-3, with 9 bases matching TRBD1. This CDR3 spans 14 amino acids. In germline, CDR1 is DFQATT, CDR2 SNEGSKA (reference sequence). J lost 2 bases, V lost 4 bases, and 4 bases had no gene match. In DNA form, the CDR3 reads TGCAGTGCTACCAACAGGGGGCCCACAGATACGCAGTATTTT. Protein sequence: CSATNRGPTDTQYF.

Details on this clonotype: The CDR3 end shows no conserved phenylalanine or tryptophan, and so a read error is likely. The J gene is TRBJ2-1, the V gene TRBV7-2; 7 nucleotides match TRBD2. The CDR3 spans 16 residues. CDR1 and CDR2 from the germline V gene are SGHTA and FQGNSA. J was trimmed by 8 bases and V by 5 bases; bases with no gene match: 15. The CDR3 DNA reads TGTGCCAGCAGCCTAGTAAGCGGGGCCTGGGAGGATGAGCAGTTCCTC. Its translation is CASSLVSGAWEDEQFL.

This clonotype has at least ten counts. The CDR3 DNA reads TGTGCCAGCAGTTTAGCGCCCCATGAGCAGTTCTTC. This gives the protein CASSLAPHEQFF. V gene TRBV12-3 or TRBV12-4 combines with J gene TRBJ2-1; no clear D. This CDR3 has 12 residues. Between the trimmed V and J ends, which lost 0 bases and 8 bases, there was a span of 5 bases.

At least ten counts were recorded for this clonotype. The chain has TRBV27 and TRBJ2-7; a weak D match, TRBD2 (5 bases). This CDR3 region has 13 residues. V shed 8 bases and J shed 3 bases, with 14 bases lying between them. Germline CDR1 reads MNHEY; CDR2 reads SMNVEV (reference sequence). The CDR3 loop reads CASDRTPDYEQYF. The CDR3 region has the DNA TGTGCCAGCGACCGGACTCCCGACTACGAGCAGTACTTC.

This clonotype was seen repeatedly, ten times or more. The J gene is TRBJ2-1, the V gene TRBV5-1; the match to TRBD2 covers 12 bases. Per the germline V gene, CDR1 is SGHRS and CDR2 is YFSETQ. With V trimmed by 4 bases and J by 7 bases, 6 bases remained unmatched. The CDR3 runs 15 residues. DNA of the CDR3: TGCGCCAGCAGCCCGACTAGCGGGAGTAATAATGAGCAGTTCTTC. Its translation is CASSPTSGSNNEQFF. Full variable domain (outside the CDR3, taken from reference TRBV5-1 and TRBJ2-1): KAGVTQTPRYLIKTRGQQVTLSCSPISGHRSVSWYQQTPGQGLQFLFEYFSETQRNKGNFPGRFSGRQFSNSRSEMNVSTLELGDSALYLCASSPTSGSNNEQFFGPGTRLTVL.

The chain has TRBV29-1 and TRBJ2-1; D gene unclear. The CDR3 totals 14 residues. The germline V gene has CDR1 SQVTM and CDR2 ANQGSEA. In DNA form, the CDR3 reads TGCGGCGCCGTCGTGGGTAGCAGGAGTGAAAGGGAGTTCTTC. The encoded protein is CGAVVGSRSEREFF.

This clonotype was picked up many times. This chain joins TRBV20-1 and TRBJ1-1, with D tentatively TRBD1 (6 bases). Trimming removed 5 bases at V and 4 bases at J, with 14 bases between. Germline V gene sequence: CDR1 DFQATT, CDR2 SNEGSKA (reference sequence). The CDR3 loop spans 13 amino acids. The CDR3: CSAGGQGITEAFF. The CDR3 DNA reads TGCAGTGCTGGGGGCCAGGGGATCACTGAAGCTTTCTTT.

With regard to this clonotype: A much larger clone lies a single base off, so this may be a read error. This rearrangement joins TRBV20-1 to TRBJ2-7; TRBD1 might be the D (6 bases). CDR3 length equals 13 residues. The germline gives CDR1 DFQATT, CDR2 SNEGSKA (reference sequence). This chain's CDR3 is CNVPGRGQVEQYF. The DNA of the CDR3 is TGCAATGTTCCGGGACGGGGACAAGTAGAGCAGTACTTC.

Many counts were recorded for this clonotype. The chain is built from TRBV13 and TRBJ1-1; no firm D call. The germline CDR1 and CDR2 sequences are PRHDT and FYEKMQ (reference sequence). V lost 5 bases to trimming and J lost 2 bases, with 15 bases between them. The CDR3 runs to 15 residues. The CDR3 DNA follows: TGTGCCAGCAGCCGTCACCCGGGCCTCAACACTGAAGCTTTCTTT. Translation: CASSRHPGLNTEAFF.

This clonotype appeared a few times. A read error is possible here, since a much larger clone lies one base away. This sequence joins TRBV3-1 and TRBJ2-1; possibly TRBD1 for D (6 bases). Germline loops: CDR1 LGHDT, CDR2 YNNKEL (reference sequence). Trimming removed 4 bases from V and 3 bases from J, with 10 bases in between. This CDR3 region has 14 residues. The chain's CDR3 is CASSLGGYYNEQFF. Written as DNA, the CDR3 is TGTGCCAGCAGCCTTGGGGGCTACTACAATGAGCAGTTCTTC.

The sample holds many counts of this clonotype. J is TRBJ2-2 and V is TRBV19, with TRBD1 matching over 9 bases. Germline CDR1 is LNHDA and CDR2 is SQIVND (reference sequence). This CDR3 is 13 amino acids long. V was clipped by 9 bases and J by 6 bases; unmatched bases: 5. DNA for the CDR3: TGTGCCAGCAGCAGACAGGGGGCCGGGGAGCTGTTTTTT. Amino acid sequence: CASSRQGAGELFF.

This CDR3 is CASSQERRRQDSYEQYF. In DNA, the CDR3 is TGCGCCAGCAGCCAAGAAAGGCGAAGGCAGGACTCCTACGAGCAGTACTTC. The rearrangement joins TRBV4-1 to TRBJ2-7, with D unclear. Germline V CDR1 and CDR2: MGHRA, YSYEKL. The CDR3 runs to 17 residues. V gave up 0 bases and J gave up 0 bases, with 15 bases separating them.

This clonotype was observed at least ten times. CDR3 region: CSARGSWVYGYTF. The DNA of the CDR3 is TGCAGTGCTAGAGGGTCCTGGGTCTATGGCTACACCTTC. V usage is TRBV20-1 and J usage is TRBJ1-2; D is ambiguous. Germline V lookup: CDR1 DFQATT, CDR2 SNEGSKA (reference sequence). Trimming cost V 1 base and J 4 bases, with 10 bases left between them. The length of the CDR3 is 13 residues.

This clonotype was seen at least ten times. The gene calls are TRBV20-1 and TRBJ2-5, with TRBD1 matching over 7 bases. The V and J ends lost 6 bases and 5 bases, in that order; junction bases with no gene match: 15. The CDR3 is made up of 15 amino acids. CDR1 is DFQATT and CDR2 is SNEGSKA in the germline V gene (reference sequence). CDR3 nucleotide sequence: TGCAGTGCCCCGAAATTTCCAGGACAGGCGGAGACCCAGTACTTC. The encoded protein is CSAPKFPGQAETQYF.

This clonotype was counted many times. The rearrangement joins TRBV29-1 to TRBJ1-5; a weak D match, TRBD1 (5 bases). Trimming stripped 4 bases from V and 9 bases from J, with 19 bases between. Germline V gene data show CDR1 as SQVTM and CDR2 as ANQGSEA. The CDR3 is 14 residues long. The CDR3 here is CSVVSGPMGGPQHF. As DNA, the CDR3 is TGCAGCGTTGTCTCGGGACCGATGGGCGGGCCCCAGCATTTT.